The rows below give T cell receptor beta chains drawn from one sample of a study of tumor T cells in aggressive B-cell lymphoma. TCRdb's copy holds only in-frame clones and misses some; the assay was immunoSEQ multiplex PCR. This sample yields over 2,500 clones, of which 70% to 90% are seen a single time; around a sixth belongs to the top ten. The source material was tumor tissue. All receptors derive from an adult with diffuse large B cell lymphoma. Some clones in this sample may be carry-over from other donors' samples. The CDR3 runs from the conserved cysteine through the conserved F or W. The order of the fields is clone size, D gene, J gene, V gene, CDR3 DNA, CDR3 protein. The D gene is left open where the match is weak. Some rows have no size entry. The others give once, few or many, or a class for an expanded clone.

>NA|NA|TRBJ2-6|TRBV11-3
TGTGCCAGCAGCTCGGGTACAGTCCTGACTTTC
CASSSGTVLTF
>few|TRBD2|TRBJ2-3|TRBV7-2
TGTGCCAGCAGCTTCCTAGCGGAGGCCGCGACAGATACGCAGTATTTT
CASSFLAEAATDTQYF
>NA|TRBD1|TRBJ1-1|TRBV18
TGTGCCAGCTCACCATTAACAGGGGGCGGCGGCACTGAAGTTTTCTTT
CASSPLTGGGGTEVFF
>NA|TRBD2|TRBJ2-1|TRBV12-5
TGTGCTAGTGGTTTGGGACTAGCGGGCGAGCAGTTCTTC
CASGLGLAGEQFF
>NA|NA|TRBJ1-1|TRBV5-1
TGCGCCAGCAGCTTAGCACAGGTGAACACTGAAGCTTTCTTT
CASSLAQVNTEAFF
>few|TRBD1|TRBJ1-4|TRBV5-1
TGCGCCAGCAGTCAAGGACAGGGCGAAATAGTAAAACTGTTTTTT
CASSQGQGEIVKLFF
>few|TRBD1|TRBJ1-1|TRBV6-6
TGTGCCAGCCGCGGACAGGGTAGTGATGAAGCTTTCTTT
CASRGQGSDEAFF
>NA|TRBD1|TRBJ1-5|TRBV28
TGTGCCAGCAGTCCCCAGACAGGGGCCTATCAGCCCCAGCATTTT
CASSPQTGAYQPQHF
>NA|NA|TRBJ1-5|TRBV11-1
TGTGCCAGCAGCCAAGCGATCAATCAGCCCCAGCATTTT
CASSQAINQPQHF
>NA|NA|TRBJ1-2|TRBV4-3
TGCGCCAGCAGCCAAGTGGGTTCCGCGGGAGGCTACACCTTC
CASSQVGSAGGYTF
>NA|NA|TRBJ1-3|TRBV6-6
TGTGCCAGCAGTTATGCAGGCTCTGGAAACACCATATATTTT
CASSYAGSGNTIYF
>NA|NA|TRBJ1-2|TRBV18
TGTGCCAGCTCACCCCAAGGGGTTCGTTACGGCTACACCTTC
CASSPQGVRYGYTF
>NA|TRBD2|TRBJ2-7|TRBV30
TGTGCCTGGAGTACCGGTACTAGCGGGAGTACGTACTTC
CAWSTGTSGSTYF
>NA|NA|TRBJ2-4|TRBV5-4
TGTGCCAGCAGCCTAACGCGCCGACTAGCCAAAAACATTCAGTACTTC
CASSLTRRLAKNIQYF
>few|NA|TRBJ2-7|TRBV28
TGTGCCAGCAGCAGCGAGCAGGGGCAGTACTTC
CASSSEQGQYF
>NA|NA|TRBJ1-4|TRBV9
TGTGCCAGCAGCGTTTCGGGTGGGGAAAAACTGTTTTTT
CASSVSGGEKLFF
>NA|NA|TRBJ2-3|TRBV5-1
TGCGCCAGCAGCCTAGAGGGGGTAGATACGCAGTATTTT
CASSLEGVDTQYF
>NA|TRBD1|TRBJ1-5|TRBV7-2
TGTGCCAGCAGCCCAAGACAGGGAAATCAGCCCCAGCATTTT
CASSPRQGNQPQHF
>NA|TRBD1|TRBJ2-7|TRBV5-5
TGTGCCAGCAACCATCCGGGGACAGGGAATTCCTACGAGCAGTACTTC
CASNHPGTGNSYEQYF
>few|TRBD2|TRBJ2-1|TRBV7-8
TGTGCCAGCAGCTCACTAGCGGGCCTTACTCGGGATGAGCAGTTCTTC
CASSSLAGLTRDEQFF